These T cell receptor beta chains were read from a single sample in a study of cytomegalovirus exposure and HLA in healthy donors. Using immunoSEQ multiplex PCR, the repertoire was profiled, and TCRdb retains in-frame clones only, with some absent. Among 110,000 to 150,000 clones, 70% to 90% were seen once, and the ten largest hold approximately 7.5%. Input material: PBMCs. All receptors derive from a woman in her late teens or twenties in good health and CMV-seropositive. CDR3s include the opening cysteine and the closing phenylalanine or tryptophan. Fields, in order: D gene, J gene, V gene, CDR3 length, clone size, CDR3 DNA, CDR3 protein. The D gene is left open where the match is weak. Size tells how often a clone was seen (once, few, many) or the class of an expanded clone, and some rows leave it out.

D gene: TRBD2; J gene: TRBJ2-2; V gene: TRBV4-3; CDR3 length: 18; clone size: NA; CDR3 DNA: TGCGCCAGCAGCCAATCACTGAGCGGGGCGGGCGATTCCGGGGAGCTGTTTTTT; CDR3 protein: CASSQSLSGAGDSGELFF
D gene: NA; J gene: TRBJ2-2; V gene: TRBV20-1; CDR3 length: 11; clone size: NA; CDR3 DNA: TGCAGTGGAGGAAACACCGGGGAGCTGTTTTTT; CDR3 protein: CSGGNTGELFF
D gene: NA; J gene: TRBJ1-1; V gene: TRBV6-1; CDR3 length: 16; clone size: few; CDR3 DNA: TGTGCCAGCAGTGAAGCTTACCGGTCAGGGAACACTGAAGCTTTCTTT; CDR3 protein: CASSEAYRSGNTEAFF
D gene: NA; J gene: TRBJ1-6; V gene: TRBV27; CDR3 length: 13; clone size: NA; CDR3 DNA: TGTGCCAGCAGTTTGCCCCAACACAGGGAACTCCACTTT; CDR3 protein: CASSLPQHRELHF
D gene: TRBD2; J gene: TRBJ2-7; V gene: TRBV9; CDR3 length: 16; clone size: NA; CDR3 DNA: TGTGCCAGCAGCCCTCGTGCCGGGACTAGCGGGGACGAGCAGTACTTC; CDR3 protein: CASSPRAGTSGDEQYF
D gene: NA; J gene: TRBJ2-7; V gene: TRBV11-2; CDR3 length: 14; clone size: NA; CDR3 DNA: TGTGCCAGCAGCTTCGGAGTAGGTTTCTACGAGCAGTACTTC; CDR3 protein: CASSFGVGFYEQYF
D gene: NA; J gene: TRBJ2-7; V gene: TRBV28; CDR3 length: 16; clone size: NA; CDR3 DNA: TGTGCCAGCAGTTCACCGGGACTGCTAAGCTCCTACGAGCAGTACTTC; CDR3 protein: CASSSPGLLSSYEQYF
D gene: NA; J gene: TRBJ1-2; V gene: TRBV6-1; CDR3 length: 13; clone size: NA; CDR3 DNA: TGTGCCAGCAGTGGGCCTCCTGTTTGGCGCTACACCTTC; CDR3 protein: CASSGPPVWRYTF
D gene: TRBD1; J gene: TRBJ2-7; V gene: TRBV27; CDR3 length: 16; clone size: NA; CDR3 DNA: TGTGCCAGCAGTTTAGGGTGGCAGGGGGCGGACCACGAGCAGTACTTC; CDR3 protein: CASSLGWQGADHEQYF
D gene: NA; J gene: TRBJ2-2; V gene: TRBV5-1; CDR3 length: 16; clone size: NA; CDR3 DNA: TGCGCCAGCAGCTTCCTGGCAGGTCTCCACACCGGGGAGCTGTTTTTT; CDR3 protein: CASSFLAGLHTGELFF
D gene: TRBD1; J gene: TRBJ2-5; V gene: TRBV5-1; CDR3 length: 16; clone size: once; CDR3 DNA: TGCGCCAGCAGCCACAGACAGGGGGGAGGGCAAGAGACCCAGTACTTC; CDR3 protein: CASSHRQGGGQETQYF
D gene: NA; J gene: TRBJ1-5; V gene: TRBV7-2; CDR3 length: 15; clone size: NA; CDR3 DNA: TGTGCCAGCAGCTTACCGGTTGCTCTCTTTCAGCCCCAGCATTTT; CDR3 protein: CASSLPVALFQPQHF
D gene: NA; J gene: TRBJ2-3; V gene: TRBV9; CDR3 length: 14; clone size: NA; CDR3 DNA: TGTGCCAGCACAAGCCTAGCATCGTCAGATACGCAGTATTTT; CDR3 protein: CASTSLASSDTQYF
D gene: NA; J gene: TRBJ1-6; V gene: TRBV23-1; CDR3 length: 15; clone size: NA; CDR3 DNA: TGCGCCAGCAGTCAACAGGGGACACACAATTCACCCCTCCACTTT; CDR3 protein: CASSQQGTHNSPLHF
D gene: TRBD1; J gene: TRBJ2-2; V gene: TRBV5-1; CDR3 length: 16; clone size: NA; CDR3 DNA: TGCGCCAGCAGCTTAGGTGAGGGGGCGATCACCGGGGAGCTGTTTTTT; CDR3 protein: CASSLGEGAITGELFF
D gene: TRBD2; J gene: TRBJ2-2; V gene: TRBV19; CDR3 length: 18; clone size: few; CDR3 DNA: TGTGCCAGTAGTCCACGGACTAGCGGGAGTTGGGCCGCCGGGGAGCTGTTTTTT; CDR3 protein: CASSPRTSGSWAAGELFF
D gene: TRBD2; J gene: TRBJ2-1; V gene: TRBV11-1; CDR3 length: 15; clone size: NA; CDR3 DNA: TGTGCCAGCAGCCACGGGACTAGCGGGAGGCGGGAGCAGTTCTTC; CDR3 protein: CASSHGTSGRREQFF
D gene: TRBD2; J gene: TRBJ2-1; V gene: TRBV18; CDR3 length: 19; clone size: NA; CDR3 DNA: TGTGCCAGCTCTTCAATGGGGGCGGCTAGCGGGAGCTCCTACAATGAGCAGTTCTTC; CDR3 protein: CASSSMGAASGSSYNEQFF
D gene: TRBD1; J gene: TRBJ2-7; V gene: TRBV30; CDR3 length: 14; clone size: NA; CDR3 DNA: TGTGCCTGGAGTGTGGGGGACAGCCACTACGAGCAGTACTTC; CDR3 protein: CAWSVGDSHYEQYF
D gene: NA; J gene: TRBJ2-1; V gene: TRBV6-6; CDR3 length: 14; clone size: NA; CDR3 DNA: TGTGCCAGCAGTTACAGGGATTCGGGAAATGAGCAGTTCTTC; CDR3 protein: CASSYRDSGNEQFF
D gene: NA; J gene: TRBJ2-2; V gene: TRBV30; CDR3 length: 15; clone size: NA; CDR3 DNA: TGTGCCTGGAGTCCTCCTGGGACACGCACCGGGGAGCTGTTTTTT; CDR3 protein: CAWSPPGTRTGELFF
D gene: NA; J gene: TRBJ1-3; V gene: TRBV7-9; CDR3 length: 14; clone size: NA; CDR3 DNA: TGTGCCAGCAGCTTAGCGATGGCAGTAAACACCATATATTTT; CDR3 protein: CASSLAMAVNTIYF
D gene: NA; J gene: TRBJ1-2; V gene: TRBV29-1; CDR3 length: 13; clone size: NA; CDR3 DNA: TGCAGCGTTCTTCGGCTCGGGAACTATGGCTACACCTTC; CDR3 protein: CSVLRLGNYGYTF
D gene: TRBD2; J gene: TRBJ2-1; V gene: TRBV28; CDR3 length: 15; clone size: NA; CDR3 DNA: TGTGCCAGCAGTTTACTAGCGGGCTCCTACAATGAGCAGTTCTTC; CDR3 protein: CASSLLAGSYNEQFF
D gene: NA; J gene: TRBJ2-7; V gene: TRBV4-3; CDR3 length: 13; clone size: NA; CDR3 DNA: TGCGCCAGCAGCCGATCTGAGGGCTACGAGCAGTACTTC; CDR3 protein: CASSRSEGYEQYF
D gene: NA; J gene: TRBJ2-7; V gene: TRBV28; CDR3 length: 13; clone size: NA; CDR3 DNA: TGTGCCAGCAGTTCGACTCCTTACTACGAGCAGTACTTC; CDR3 protein: CASSSTPYYEQYF